What follows are 14 T cell receptor beta chains derived from one specimen sequenced in a study of blood T cells in healthy people across ages. Next came a second PCR, run for roughly 7 to 12 cycles, which used a sample-barcoded 5' primer along with a J-beta primer mix. One entry per CDR3 protein, called by TCRdb with MiXCR from the 5' RACE reads. The sample includes hundreds of thousands of distinct CDR3 sequences, roughly 60% seen only once; the top ten take about 20%. Sequencing used blood. Receptors were obtained from a man aged 25 to 40 in good health.

V and J are TRBV13 and TRBJ1-1; D remains ambiguous. Deletions cut 0 bases from V and 0 bases from J, with 11 bases between. Germline V gene sequence: CDR1 PRHDT, CDR2 FYEKMQ (reference sequence). The CDR3 consists of 16 residues. The CDR3 DNA follows: TGTGCCAGCAGCTTAGGCCTCAGGCAGATGAACACTGAAGCTTTCTTT. It translates to CASSLGLRQMNTEAFF.

This chain links TRBV7-9 with TRBJ2-4; D is perhaps TRBD1 or TRBD2 (5 bases each). The J call may be wrong; the DNA end is better matched by TRBJ2-7. In germline, CDR1 is SEHNR, CDR2 FQNEAQ (reference sequence). This CDR3 spans 14 amino acids. CDR3 coding DNA: TGTGCCAGCAGCAGAGAACTAGGGGCCTACGAGCAGTACTTC. Translating it yields CASSRELGAYEQYF.

V gene TRBV3-1 combines with J gene TRBJ2-3; D is ambiguous. The germline V and J ends were trimmed by 0 bases and 7 bases, with 8 bases remaining between them. Germline V gene data show CDR1 as LGHDT and CDR2 as YNNKEL (reference sequence). This CDR3 has 13 amino acids. The CDR3 nucleotides read TGTGCCAGCAGCCAAGAGTGGGGTAATACGCAGTATTTT. Protein: CASSQEWGNTQYF.

This clonotype has just a few counts. The rearrangement links TRBV5-1 to TRBJ1-2; tentatively, D is TRBD1 (5 bases). V dropped 0 bases and J dropped 3 bases, with 9 bases sitting between them. Germline V gene data show CDR1 as SGHRS and CDR2 as YFSETQ. The CDR3 sequence is 14 residues long. The CDR3 reads CASSLDGDYYGYTF. For the CDR3, the DNA is TGCGCCAGCAGCTTGGATGGGGACTACTATGGCTACACCTTC.

CDR3 region: CASSEARWTPQHF. Written as DNA, the CDR3 is TGTGCCAGCAGTGAAGCCCGGTGGACGCCCCAGCATTTT. The genes are TRBV6-1 and TRBJ1-5; no clear D. This CDR3 has 13 amino acids. Germline values: CDR1 MNHNS, CDR2 SASEGT. V was pared by 0 bases and J by 9 bases, with 9 bases between.

The J gene is TRBJ2-1, the V gene TRBV7-3; 9 positions match TRBD2. The germline V gene has CDR1 SGHTA and CDR2 FQGTGA. Trimming cost V 0 bases and J 6 bases; bases outside gene matches: 6. This CDR3 comprises 16 residues. CDR3 nucleotides: TGTGCCAGCAGCTTAACGTTAGCGGGAGATAGCAATGAGCAGTTCTTC. Translated: CASSLTLAGDSNEQFF.

The V and J genes are TRBV29-1 and TRBJ2-3; D gene uncertain. This CDR3 comprises 11 residues. Germline lookup yields CDR1 SQVTM and CDR2 ANQGSEA. V lost 3 bases to trimming and J lost 6 bases, with 7 bases between them. CDR3 residues: CSVDFRDTQYF. CDR3 DNA: TGCAGCGTTGATTTTAGGGATACGCAGTATTTT.

Worth noting for this clonotype: Relative to the germline gene, one junction end is altered; a read error may explain this. The CDR3 DNA sequence: TGCGGTGCTAGTGCCGCAGGGGGCGGAGTAATTGGGTCACCCCTCCACTTT. Its translation: CGASAAGGGVIGSPLHF. The V call is TRBV20-1, the J call TRBJ1-6; 8 nucleotides line up with TRBD1. Per the germline V gene, CDR1 is DFQATT and CDR2 is SNEGSKA (reference sequence). CDR3 size: 17 residues.

The V call is TRBV10-3, the J call TRBJ1-6, with 9 bases identical to TRBD1. CDR1 is ENHRY, CDR2 SYGVKD, per germline. The V and J ends lost 3 bases and 6 bases, in that order; junction bases with no gene match: 6. This CDR3 comprises 16 residues. The CDR3 DNA is TGTGCCATCAGTGACCCGGACAGGGGAGCTAATTCACCCCTCCACTTT. Translation: CAISDPDRGANSPLHF.

The V call is TRBV21-1, the J call TRBJ2-5; the D segment call TRBD2 is taken from the table without a DNA check. TRBV21-1 is a listed pseudogene. The CDR3 consists of 13 residues. CDR3 DNA sequence: TGTGCCAGCAAGGTGCGCGGGCCTACTGAGCAGTACTTC. Protein product: CASKVRGPTEQYF.

V and J are TRBV29-1 and TRBJ2-1; TRBD2 aligns across 7 bases. The germline V gene has CDR1 SQVTM and CDR2 ANQGSEA. The CDR3 covers 13 residues. Trimming took 8 bases from V and 8 from J; bases not matched to a gene: 12. CDR3 in amino acids: CSTGTTLGDEQFF. Here the CDR3 DNA reads TGCAGCACGGGGACTACCCTGGGGGATGAGCAGTTCTTC.

The CDR3 DNA follows: TGTGCCAGCAGTCCTACGACAGGAGAAAAACTGTTTTTT. This gives the protein CASSPTTGEKLFF. The V and J genes are TRBV25-1 and TRBJ1-4, with TRBD1 as a possible D gene (6 bases). The germline CDR1 and CDR2 sequences are MGHDK and SYGVNS. The CDR3 is 13 residues long. The V end was cut by 5 bases, the J end by 8 bases, with 12 bases between.

The chain carries TRBV29-1 and TRBJ1-2, with 7 positions matching TRBD1. This CDR3 region has 14 residues. Germline CDR1 and CDR2: SQVTM and ANQGSEA. Trimming cost V 5 bases and J 3 bases; bases outside gene matches: 9. As DNA, the CDR3 is TGCAGCGTTTCGCCCTTCACAGGGGACTATGGCTACACCTTC. This codes for CSVSPFTGDYGYTF.

The J gene is TRBJ2-1, the V gene TRBV29-1; D gene uncertain. CDR1 is SQVTM, CDR2 ANQGSEA, per germline. Trimming left V 7 bases short and J 5 bases short, with 21 bases between. The CDR3 sequence is 15 residues long. DNA for the CDR3: TGCAGCGCTCGAAGGGTGGTGGGGTTACACAATGAGCAGTTCTTC. This encodes CSARRVVGLHNEQFF.